Presented here are 2 T cell receptor beta chains from one specimen sequenced in a study of monozygotic twins with inflammatory bowel disease. TCRdb reprocessed the 5' RACE reads, with one entry per CDR3 protein and no DNA. This sample contains some 83,000 distinct CDR3 sequences. Sequencing was done on a sample of blood. These receptors were taken from a human donor with ulcerative colitis or Crohn's disease, or a healthy co-twin of an affected twin (not recorded which).

The rearrangement joins TRBV27 to TRBJ1-5; TCRdb gives TRBD1 as the D gene, but with no DNA this cannot be confirmed. Per germline, CDR1 MNHEY and CDR2 SMNVEV (reference sequence). The CDR3 totals 13 residues. CDR3 protein: CASSPATGQPQHF.

The genes are TRBV15 and TRBJ1-4; TCRdb's assignment of TRBD1 cannot be checked, as there is no DNA. The CDR3 is made up of 16 amino acids. The germline CDR1 and CDR2 sequences are LNHNV and YYDKDF (reference sequence). CDR3 in amino acids: CATSSSPTGFNEKLFF.